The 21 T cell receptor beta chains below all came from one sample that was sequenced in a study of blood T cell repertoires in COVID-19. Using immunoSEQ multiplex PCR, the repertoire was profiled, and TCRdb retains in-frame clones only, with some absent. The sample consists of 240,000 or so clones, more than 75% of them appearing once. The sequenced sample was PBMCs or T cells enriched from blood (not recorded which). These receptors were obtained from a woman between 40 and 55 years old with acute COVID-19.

In DNA form, the CDR3 reads TGCGCCAGCAGGGAACAGGGAGTAGAGCCCTACACCTTC. Translated, it gives CASREQGVEPYTF. The chain employs TRBV5-1 and TRBJ1-2; maybe TRBD1 (6 bases). In germline, CDR1 is SGHRS, CDR2 YFSETQ. Trimming stripped 5 bases from V and 10 bases from J, with 18 bases between. The CDR3 extends over 13 amino acids.

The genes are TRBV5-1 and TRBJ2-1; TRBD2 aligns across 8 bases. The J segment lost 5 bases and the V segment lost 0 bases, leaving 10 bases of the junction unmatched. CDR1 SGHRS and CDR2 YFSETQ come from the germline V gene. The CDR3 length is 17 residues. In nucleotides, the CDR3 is TGCGCCAGCAGCTTGGGGGATGGGAGCGGGAGCCACAATGAGCAGTTCTTC. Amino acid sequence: CASSLGDGSGSHNEQFF. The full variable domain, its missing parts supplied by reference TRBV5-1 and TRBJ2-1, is KAGVTQTPRYLIKTRGQQVTLSCSPISGHRSVSWYQQTPGQGLQFLFEYFSETQRNKGNFPGRFSGRQFSNSRSEMNVSTLELGDSALYLCASSLGDGSGSHNEQFFGPGTRLTVL.

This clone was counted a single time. In nucleotides, the CDR3 is TGCAGCGTTGGGACACCGGCCCAAGAGACCCAGTACTTC. It codes for CSVGTPAQETQYF. This chain connects TRBV29-1 to TRBJ2-5; the D gene is possibly TRBD1 (5 bases). Germline V gene sequence: CDR1 SQVTM, CDR2 ANQGSEA. V dropped 4 bases and J dropped 1 base, with 10 bases sitting between them. There are 13 residues in the CDR3.

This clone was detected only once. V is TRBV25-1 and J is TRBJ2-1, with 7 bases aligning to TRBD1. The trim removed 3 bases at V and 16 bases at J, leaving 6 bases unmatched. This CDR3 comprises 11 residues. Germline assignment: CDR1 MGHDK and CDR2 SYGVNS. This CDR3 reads CASSDRDSQFF. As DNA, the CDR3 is TGTGCCAGCAGTGACCGGGACAGCCAATTCTTC.

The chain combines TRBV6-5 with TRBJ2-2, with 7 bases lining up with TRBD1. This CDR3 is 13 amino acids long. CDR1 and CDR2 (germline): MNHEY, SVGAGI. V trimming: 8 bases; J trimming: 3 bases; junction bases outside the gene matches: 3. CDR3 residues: CASPGTDTGELFF. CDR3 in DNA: TGTGCCAGCCCTGGGACAGACACCGGGGAGCTGTTTTTT.

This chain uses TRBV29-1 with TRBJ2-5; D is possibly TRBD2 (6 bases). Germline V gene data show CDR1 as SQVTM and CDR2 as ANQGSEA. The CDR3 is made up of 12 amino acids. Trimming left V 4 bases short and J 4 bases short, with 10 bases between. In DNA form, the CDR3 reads TGCAGCGTTGTCGGGGGAGGAGAGACCCAGTACTTC. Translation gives CSVVGGGETQYF.

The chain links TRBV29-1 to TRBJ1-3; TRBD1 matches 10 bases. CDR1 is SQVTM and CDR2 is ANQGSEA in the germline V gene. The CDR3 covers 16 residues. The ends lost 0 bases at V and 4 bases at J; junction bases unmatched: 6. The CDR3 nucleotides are TGCAGCGTTGAAGATCGCGACAGGGGGCCCGGAAACACCATATATTTT. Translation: CSVEDRDRGPGNTIYF.

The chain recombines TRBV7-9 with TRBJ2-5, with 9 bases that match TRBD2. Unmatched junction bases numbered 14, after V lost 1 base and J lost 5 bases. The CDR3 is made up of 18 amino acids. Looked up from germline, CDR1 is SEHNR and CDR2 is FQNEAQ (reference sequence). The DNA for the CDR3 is TGTGCCAGCAGCTTAGATGAGGAGGGGCTAGCGGGACGGGAGACCCAGTACTTC. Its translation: CASSLDEEGLAGRETQYF.

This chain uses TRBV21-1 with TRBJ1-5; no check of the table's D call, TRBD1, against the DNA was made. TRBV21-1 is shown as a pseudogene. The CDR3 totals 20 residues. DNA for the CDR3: TGTGCCAGCAGCTCCCGGAAAGCCCCCGACAGAAAGGATAGCAATCAGCCCCAGCATTTT. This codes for CASSSRKAPDRKDSNQPQHF.

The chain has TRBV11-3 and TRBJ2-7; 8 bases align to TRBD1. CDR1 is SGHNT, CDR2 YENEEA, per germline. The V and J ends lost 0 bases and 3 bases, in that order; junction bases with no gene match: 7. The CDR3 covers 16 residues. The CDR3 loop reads CASSLDPETGDYEQYF. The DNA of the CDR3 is TGTGCCAGCAGCTTAGATCCGGAGACAGGGGACTACGAGCAGTACTTC.

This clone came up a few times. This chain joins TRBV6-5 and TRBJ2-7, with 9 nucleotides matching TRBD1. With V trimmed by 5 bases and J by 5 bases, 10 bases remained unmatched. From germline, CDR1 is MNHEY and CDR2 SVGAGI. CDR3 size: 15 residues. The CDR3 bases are TGTGCCAGCAGTAGGACAGGGGTTTGGGTAGACGAGCAGTACTTC. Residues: CASSRTGVWVDEQYF.

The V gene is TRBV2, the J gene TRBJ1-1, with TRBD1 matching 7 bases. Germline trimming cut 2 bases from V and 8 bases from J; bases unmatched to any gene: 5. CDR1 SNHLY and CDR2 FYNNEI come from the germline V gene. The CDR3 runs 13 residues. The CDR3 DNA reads TGTGCCAGCAGTGAAAGTCGGGACAGCGAAGCTTTCTTT. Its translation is CASSESRDSEAFF.

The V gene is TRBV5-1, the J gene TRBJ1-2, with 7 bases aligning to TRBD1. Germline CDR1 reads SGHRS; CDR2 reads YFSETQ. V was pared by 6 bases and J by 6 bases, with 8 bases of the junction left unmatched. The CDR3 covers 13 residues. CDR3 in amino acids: CASIDTGDDGYTF. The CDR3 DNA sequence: TGCGCCAGCATCGACACAGGGGACGATGGCTACACCTTC.

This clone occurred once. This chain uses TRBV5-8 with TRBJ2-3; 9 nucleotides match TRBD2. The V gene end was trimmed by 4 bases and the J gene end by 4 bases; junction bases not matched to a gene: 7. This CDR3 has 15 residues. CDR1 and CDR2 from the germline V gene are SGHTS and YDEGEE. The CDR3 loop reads CASSPPSGNADTQYF. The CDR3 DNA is TGTGCCAGCAGCCCACCTAGCGGGAACGCAGATACGCAGTATTTT. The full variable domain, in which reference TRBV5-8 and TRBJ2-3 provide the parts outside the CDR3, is EAGVTQSPTHLIKTRGQQATLRCSPISGHTSVYWYQQALGLGLQFLLWYDEGEERNRGNFPPRFSGRQFPNYSSELNVNALELEDSALYLCASSPPSGNADTQYFGPGTRLTVL.

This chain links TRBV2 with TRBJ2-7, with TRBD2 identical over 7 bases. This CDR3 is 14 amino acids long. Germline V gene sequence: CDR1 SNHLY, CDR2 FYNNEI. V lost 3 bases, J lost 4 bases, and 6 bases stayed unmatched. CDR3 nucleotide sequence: TGTGCCAGCAGTGACGGGCGGGAGCTGTACGAGCAGTACTTC. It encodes CASSDGRELYEQYF.

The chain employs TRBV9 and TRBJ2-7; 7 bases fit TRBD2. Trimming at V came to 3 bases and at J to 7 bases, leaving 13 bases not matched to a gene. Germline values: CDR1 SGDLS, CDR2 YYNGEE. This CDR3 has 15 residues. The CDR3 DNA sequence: TGTGCCAGCAGCGGCGGCCTAGCGGACGGTTATGAGCAGTACTTC. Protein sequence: CASSGGLADGYEQYF.

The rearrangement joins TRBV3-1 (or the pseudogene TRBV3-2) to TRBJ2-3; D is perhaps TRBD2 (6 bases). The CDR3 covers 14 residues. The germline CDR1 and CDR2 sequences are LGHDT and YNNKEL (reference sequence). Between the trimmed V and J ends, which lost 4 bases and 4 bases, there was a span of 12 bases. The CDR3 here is CASSLTSSSDTQYF. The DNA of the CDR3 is TGTGCCAGCAGCCTAACTAGCTCATCAGATACGCAGTATTTT.

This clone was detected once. The CDR3 reads CASSLGPGTNEQFF. As DNA, the CDR3 is TGTGCCAGCAGCTTGGGGCCAGGGACAAATGAGCAGTTCTTC. The chain uses TRBV5-4 and TRBJ2-1; D is possibly TRBD1 (6 bases). The CDR3 is 14 residues long. The germline CDR1 and CDR2 sequences are SGHNT and YYREEE (reference sequence). The V end was cut by 0 bases, the J end by 7 bases, with 11 bases between.

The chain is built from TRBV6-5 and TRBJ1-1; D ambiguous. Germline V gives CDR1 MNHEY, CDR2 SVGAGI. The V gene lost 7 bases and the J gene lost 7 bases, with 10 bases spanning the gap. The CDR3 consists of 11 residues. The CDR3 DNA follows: TGTGCCAGCATTGCACAGAGTGAAGCTTTCTTT. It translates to CASIAQSEAFF.

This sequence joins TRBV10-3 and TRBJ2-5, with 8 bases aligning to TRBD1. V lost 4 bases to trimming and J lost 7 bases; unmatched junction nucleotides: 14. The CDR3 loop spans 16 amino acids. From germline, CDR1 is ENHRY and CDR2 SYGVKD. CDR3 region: CAISATLTGEHGTQYF. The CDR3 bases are TGTGCCATCAGTGCAACCTTGACAGGGGAGCATGGGACCCAGTACTTC.

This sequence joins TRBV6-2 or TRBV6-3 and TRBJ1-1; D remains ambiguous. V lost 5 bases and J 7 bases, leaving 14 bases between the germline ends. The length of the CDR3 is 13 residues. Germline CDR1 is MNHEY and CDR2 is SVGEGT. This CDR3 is CASSNRDFDEAFF. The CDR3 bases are TGTGCCAGCAGTAACCGCGACTTCGATGAAGCTTTCTTT.